Following are 18 T cell receptor beta chains from one sample sequenced in a study of T cell repertoires in cytomegalovirus infection. Each CDR3 protein is one row after TCRdb ran MiXCR on the reads. The sample has about 140,000 distinct CDR3 sequences, 5% to 6.5% seen once; the top ten hold under 20%. Material: PBMCs. The receptors were sampled from a human donor in good health (CMV status not recorded). Some clones in this sample may be carry-over from other donors' samples.

This clonotype appeared many times. This chain connects TRBV11-2 to TRBJ2-5; TRBD2 matches 9 bases. Germline V gene sequence: CDR1 SGHAT, CDR2 FQNNGV. The CDR3 loop spans 17 amino acids. V shed 1 base, J shed 2 bases, and the junction held 8 bases outside the gene matches. The CDR3 bases are TGTGCCAGCAGCTTAGGTGCGAGCGGGGGGCGTCAAGAGACCCAGTACTTC. Residues: CASSLGASGGRQETQYF.

This clonotype has only a few counts. The V and J genes are TRBV28 and TRBJ2-6; 8 nucleotides line up with TRBD1. The germline gives CDR1 MDHEN, CDR2 SYDVKM. V trimming: 11 bases; J trimming: 4 bases; junction bases outside the gene matches: 10. The CDR3 extends over 15 amino acids. CDR3 region: CALGQGAAGANVLTF. The CDR3 nucleotides are TGTGCCCTCGGGCAGGGGGCGGCCGGGGCCAACGTCCTGACTTTC.

In this sample, this clonotype turned up many times. This chain uses TRBV5-5 with TRBJ2-5, with 12 nucleotides matching TRBD2. The germline gives CDR1 SGHKS, CDR2 YYEKEE (reference sequence). CDR3 length: 15 amino acids. J lost 5 bases, V lost 4 bases, and 6 bases had no gene match. The CDR3 DNA reads TGTGCCAGCAGCAGAGGACTAGCGGGGATGGAGACCCAGTACTTC. It encodes CASSRGLAGMETQYF.

This clonotype was seen repeatedly, ten times or more. The chain recombines TRBV4-3 with TRBJ2-7, with D uncertain. Germline CDR1 and CDR2: LGHNA and YSLEER. Trimming removed 5 bases at V and 7 bases at J, with 12 bases between. CDR3 length: 12 amino acids. CDR3 residues: CASSYSLGEQYF. CDR3 nucleotides: TGCGCCAGCAGCTACAGCCTCGGGGAGCAGTACTTC.

There are many counts of this clonotype. In DNA, the CDR3 is TGTGCCAGCAGGGTGGACAGAGACACTGAAGCTTTCTTT. This encodes CASRVDRDTEAFF. This chain joins TRBV2 and TRBJ1-1, with a weak D call TRBD1 (6 bases). CDR1 and CDR2 from the germline V gene are SNHLY and FYNNEI. The CDR3 extends over 13 amino acids. V was pared by 6 bases and J by 3 bases, with 11 bases between.

This clonotype occurred many times. The chain links TRBV2 to TRBJ1-4; D gene uncertain. The V and J ends lost 0 bases and 11 bases respectively, with 16 bases between them. The CDR3 is made up of 15 amino acids. Germline CDR1 and CDR2: SNHLY and FYNNEI. CDR3 protein: CASSEALGTFGKLFF. The CDR3 DNA reads as TGTGCCAGCAGTGAAGCGCTTGGTACATTCGGCAAACTGTTTTTT.

This chain's CDR3 is CASSYSGTGKMNTEAFF. In nucleotides, the CDR3 is TGTGCCAGCAGTTACTCCGGGACAGGGAAGATGAACACTGAAGCTTTCTTT. The V gene is TRBV6-2 or TRBV6-3, the J gene TRBJ1-1; TRBD1 matches at 9 bases. V shed 0 bases, J shed 0 bases, and the junction held 5 bases outside the gene matches. The CDR3 is 17 residues long. Germline values: CDR1 MNHEY, CDR2 SVGEGT.

This clonotype has ten or more counts. This chain uses TRBV28 with TRBJ2-7; 7 positions match TRBD1. CDR3 size: 14 residues. V lost 6 bases and J lost 0; bases outside the gene matches: 5. The germline V gene encodes CDR1 MDHEN and CDR2 SYDVKM. The CDR3 loop reads CASSEGQSSYEQYF. DNA of the CDR3: TGTGCCAGCAGCGAGGGACAGAGCTCCTACGAGCAGTACTTC.

This clonotype was found many times. The J gene is TRBJ2-7, the V gene TRBV5-6; TRBD1 agrees at 8 bases. CDR3 length: 17 amino acids. Germline values: CDR1 SGHDT, CDR2 YYEEEE. Trimming cost V 0 bases and J 6 bases; bases outside gene matches: 14. The CDR3 region is CASSLGFGTGVYGEQYF. CDR3 sequence (DNA): TGTGCCAGCAGCTTGGGTTTCGGGACAGGAGTATACGGCGAGCAGTACTTC.

This clonotype was found a few times. The rearrangement joins TRBV2 to TRBJ2-7, with D perhaps TRBD1 (5 bases). The germline gives CDR1 SNHLY, CDR2 FYNNEI. Trimming took 4 bases from V and 4 from J, leaving 14 bases between them. The CDR3 has 14 residues. The CDR3 region has the DNA TGTGCCAGCAGTGTCGGCAGGGTGAGATACGAGCAGTACTTC. It translates to CASSVGRVRYEQYF.

There are many counts of this clonotype. V usage is TRBV27 and J usage is TRBJ1-5; D is unclear. Germline CDR1 MNHEY, CDR2 SMNVEV (reference sequence). The V end was cut by 8 bases, the J end by 2 bases, with 10 bases between. The CDR3 has 13 residues. The CDR3 loop reads CASRRLGNQPQHF. The CDR3, as DNA: TGTGCCAGCCGGCGCTTGGGCAATCAGCCCCAGCATTTT.

This clonotype was seen at least ten times. This sequence joins TRBV6-6 and TRBJ2-2; 7 positions agree with TRBD1. CDR1 is MNHNY, CDR2 SVGAGI, per germline (reference sequence). V gave up 6 bases and J gave up 6 bases; unmatched junction bases: 7. The CDR3 runs to 14 residues. The CDR3 region is CASRLDRAAGELFF. The CDR3 DNA reads as TGTGCCAGCAGACTTGACAGGGCAGCCGGGGAGCTGTTTTTT.

This clonotype was seen at least ten times. The rearrangement joins TRBV7-2 to TRBJ1-1; D not resolved. Germline V gene sequence: CDR1 SGHTA, CDR2 FQGNSA. This CDR3 is 14 amino acids long. V was pared by 4 bases and J by 5 bases, with 14 bases between. CDR3 residues: CASSWGGVGTEAFF. The CDR3, as DNA: TGTGCCAGCAGCTGGGGTGGGGTGGGTACTGAAGCTTTCTTT.

This clonotype was recorded many times. The rearrangement links TRBV25-1 to TRBJ1-2; D remains ambiguous. The CDR3 loop spans 14 amino acids. V lost 5 bases and J lost 4, with 14 bases in between. CDR1 and CDR2 from the germline V gene are MGHDK and SYGVNS. CDR3 bases: TGTGCCAGCAGTCCCCCCGGGGATTTCTATGGCTACACCTTC. Translation gives CASSPPGDFYGYTF.

This clonotype was recorded at least ten times. V is TRBV15 and J is TRBJ1-5, with D possibly matching TRBD1 (5 bases). Looked up from germline, CDR1 is LNHNV and CDR2 is YYDKDF (reference sequence). Trimming removed 0 bases at V and 1 base at J, with 10 bases between. This CDR3 comprises 16 residues. CDR3 protein: CATSRDGTVSNQPQHF. CDR3 bases: TGTGCCACCAGCAGAGATGGGACGGTGAGCAATCAGCCCCAGCATTTT.

This clonotype was seen repeatedly, ten times or more. V and J are TRBV7-2 and TRBJ2-7; D is uncertain. Trimming took off 8 bases at V and 7 bases at J, with 21 bases between the two ends. Germline V gene sequence: CDR1 SGHTA, CDR2 FQGNSA. The length of the CDR3 is 14 residues. The CDR3 spells CASQYGPLIGEQYF. The CDR3, as DNA: TGTGCCAGCCAGTACGGGCCCTTGATAGGGGAGCAGTACTTC.

This clonotype has ten or more counts. The genes are TRBV6-1 and TRBJ1-5; no firm D call. V gave up 2 bases and J gave up 2 bases, with 10 bases separating them. The germline V gene has CDR1 MNHNS and CDR2 SASEGT. This CDR3 region has 15 residues. CDR3 in DNA: TGTGCCAGCAGTGAAATGGTGCACGGCAATCAGCCCCAGCATTTT. Its translation is CASSEMVHGNQPQHF.

This clonotype was seen at least ten times. The chain has TRBV18 and TRBJ1-2; perhaps TRBD1 as D (5 bases). The CDR3 length is 14 residues. From germline, CDR1 is KGHSH and CDR2 LQKENI. The V gene lost 8 bases and the J gene lost 7 bases, with 20 bases spanning the gap. CDR3 DNA sequence: TGTGCCAGCCTACCGGGACTCGCCGTGTTTGGCTACACCTTC. This gives the protein CASLPGLAVFGYTF. The whole variable domain, remainder taken from reference TRBV18 and TRBJ1-2, is NAGVMQNPRHLVRRRGQEARLRCSPMKGHSHVYWYRQLPEEGLKFMVYLQKENIIDESGMPKERFSAEFPKEGPSILRIQQVVRGDSAAYFCASLPGLAVFGYTFGSGTRLTVV.